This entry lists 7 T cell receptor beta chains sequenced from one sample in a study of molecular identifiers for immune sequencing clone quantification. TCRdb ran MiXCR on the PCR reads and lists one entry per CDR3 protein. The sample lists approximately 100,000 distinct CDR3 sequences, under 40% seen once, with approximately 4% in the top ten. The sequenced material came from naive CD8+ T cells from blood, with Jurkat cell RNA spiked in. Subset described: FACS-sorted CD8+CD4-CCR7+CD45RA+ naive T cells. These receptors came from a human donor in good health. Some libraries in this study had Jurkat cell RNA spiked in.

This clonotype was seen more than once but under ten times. The CDR3 sequence is CASSLGAGAEQYF. The DNA for the CDR3 is TGTGCCAGCAGTTTAGGTGCCGGGGCCGAGCAGTACTTC. The gene calls are TRBV27 and TRBJ2-7, with D perhaps TRBD1 or TRBD2 (5 bases each). The CDR3 contains 13 residues. V was trimmed by 2 bases and J by 6 bases, leaving 11 bases between them. Looked up from germline, CDR1 is MNHEY and CDR2 is SMNVEV (reference sequence).

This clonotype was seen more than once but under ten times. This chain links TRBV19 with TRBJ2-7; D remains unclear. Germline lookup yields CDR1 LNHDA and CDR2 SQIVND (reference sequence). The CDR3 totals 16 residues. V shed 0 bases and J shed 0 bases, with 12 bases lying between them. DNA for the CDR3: TGTGCCAGTAGTATAGATGTCCTATCGAGCTCCTACGAGCAGTACTTC. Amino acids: CASSIDVLSSSYEQYF.

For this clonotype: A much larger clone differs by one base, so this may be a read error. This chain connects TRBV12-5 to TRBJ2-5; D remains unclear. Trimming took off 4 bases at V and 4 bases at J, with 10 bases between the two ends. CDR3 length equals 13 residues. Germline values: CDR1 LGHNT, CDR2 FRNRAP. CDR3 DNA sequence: TGTGCTAGTGGTTCGGGTCCTCTAGAGACCCAGTACTTC. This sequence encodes CASGSGPLETQYF. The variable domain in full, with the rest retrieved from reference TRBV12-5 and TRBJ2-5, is DARVTQTPRHKVTEMGQEVTMRCQPILGHNTVFWYRQTMMQGLELLAYFRNRAPLDDSGMPKDRFSAEMPDATLATLKIQPSEPRDSAVYFCASGSGPLETQYFGPGTRLLVL.

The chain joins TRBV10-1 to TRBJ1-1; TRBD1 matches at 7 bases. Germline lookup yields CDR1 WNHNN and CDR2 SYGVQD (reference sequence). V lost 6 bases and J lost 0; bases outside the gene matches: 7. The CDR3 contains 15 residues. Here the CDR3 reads CASSRDSLMNTEAFF. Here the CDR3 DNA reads TGCGCCAGCAGCCGGGACAGCCTCATGAACACTGAAGCTTTCTTT.

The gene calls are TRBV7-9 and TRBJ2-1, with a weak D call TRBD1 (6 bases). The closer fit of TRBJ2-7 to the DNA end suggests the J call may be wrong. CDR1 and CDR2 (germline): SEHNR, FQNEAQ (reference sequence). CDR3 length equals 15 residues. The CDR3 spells CASSTQGSSYNEQYF. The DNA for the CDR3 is TGTGCCAGCAGCACACAGGGAAGCTCCTACAATGAGCAGTACTTC.

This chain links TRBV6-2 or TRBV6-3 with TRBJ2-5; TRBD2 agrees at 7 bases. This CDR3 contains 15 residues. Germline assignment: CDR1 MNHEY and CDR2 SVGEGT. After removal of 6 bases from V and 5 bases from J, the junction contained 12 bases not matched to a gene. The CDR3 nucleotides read TGTGCCAGCAGGCGGACCGGGAGGTGGGATGAGACCCAGTACTTC. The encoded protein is CASRRTGRWDETQYF.

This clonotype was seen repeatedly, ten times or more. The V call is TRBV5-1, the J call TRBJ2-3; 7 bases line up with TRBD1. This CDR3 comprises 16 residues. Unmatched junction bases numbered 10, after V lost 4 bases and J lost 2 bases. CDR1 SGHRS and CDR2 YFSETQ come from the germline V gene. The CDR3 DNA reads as TGCGCCAGCAGCCCTGCCGGGACAGAGCACACAGATACGCAGTATTTT. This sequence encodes CASSPAGTEHTDTQYF.